This T cell receptor beta chain was observed in a study of blood T cells in healthy people across ages. This clonotype was detected a few times. Then a second PCR, running roughly 6 to 12 cycles, was carried out with a sample-barcoded 5' primer and a J-beta primer mix. Each sample provided no less than 2.5 million CDR3-containing paired-end reads. Via MiXCR, TCRdb re-called the 5' RACE reads, giving one row per CDR3 protein. The table shows some 800,000 distinct CDR3 sequences, with approximately 25% occurring only once. This CDR3 is built from 19 residues. Germline values: CDR1 SNHLY, CDR2 FYNNEI. The V gene lost 4 bases and the J gene lost 0 bases, with 19 bases spanning the gap. These same records also appear under a second study, on T cells of mothers and their children. From that report: Using around 1.5 ug per 15 ul, all extracted RNA underwent cDNA synthesis. Versus unrelated pairs, overlap was slightly higher in related mother-child pairs, without reaching significance. The search for persistent microchimeric T cell clones detected none.

The chain couples TRBV2 to TRBJ2-6; D call uncertain. The sequencing sample was made of blood. The sequence derives from a boy younger than 18 in good health. CDR3 loop: CASSGDFGSPLSGANVLTF. For the CDR3, the DNA is TGTGCCAGCAGTGGCGACTTTGGTTCCCCTCTCTCTGGGGCCAACGTCCTGACTTTC.